The clone carrying this T cell receptor (beta chain) was seen more than once but under ten times. The antigen is undetermined. TCRdb recomputed calls from the 5' RACE reads with MiXCR, one row per CDR3 protein. The sample yields 30,000 to 35,000 distinct CDR3 sequences, 25% to 30% seen once. General study findings and limits: The larger cohort examined one V-J beta rearrangement, not whole repertoires. Greatest tumor Treg TCR overlap was with tumor naive CD4+ cells. Tumor memory CD4+ T cell TCR gene usage clustered with blood and lymph node memory CD4+ cells and lymph node naive CD4+ cells.

This CDR3 has 11 residues. Germline values: CDR1 MNHNS, CDR2 SASEGT. Trimming pared 11 bases from V and 6 bases from J, leaving 14 bases between. The sorted Tregs were CD4+CD25+CD127-/low cells. This chain links TRBV6-1 with TRBJ2-7, with D perhaps matching TRBD1 (5 bases). The receptor comes from a female donor with breast cancer. What was sequenced was tumor-infiltrating Tregs sorted from the breast tumor. The CDR3 DNA reads as TGTGCCTCAGACACAGGTCCCGAGCAGTACTTC. Amino acid sequence: CASDTGPEQYF.